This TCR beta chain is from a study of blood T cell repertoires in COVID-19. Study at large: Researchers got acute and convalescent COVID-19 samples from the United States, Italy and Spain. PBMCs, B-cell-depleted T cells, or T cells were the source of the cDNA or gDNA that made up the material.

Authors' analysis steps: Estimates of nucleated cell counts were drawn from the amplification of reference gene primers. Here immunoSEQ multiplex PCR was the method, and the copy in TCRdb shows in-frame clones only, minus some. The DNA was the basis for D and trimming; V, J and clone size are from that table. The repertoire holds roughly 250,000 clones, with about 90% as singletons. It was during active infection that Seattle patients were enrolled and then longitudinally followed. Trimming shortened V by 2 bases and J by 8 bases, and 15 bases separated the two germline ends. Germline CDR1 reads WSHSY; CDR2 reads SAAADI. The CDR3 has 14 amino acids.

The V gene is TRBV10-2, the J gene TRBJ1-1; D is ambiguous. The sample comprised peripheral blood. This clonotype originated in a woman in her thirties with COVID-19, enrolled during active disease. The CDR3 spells CASSESDVASEAFF. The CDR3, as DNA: TGCGCCAGCAGTGAGAGCGACGTAGCGTCGGAAGCTTTCTTT.